The 32 T cell receptor beta chains in this list originate from one sample, sequenced in a study of cytomegalovirus exposure and HLA in healthy donors. 13 Jbeta primers and 60 Vbeta primers were used for the PCR. The data were produced by immunoSEQ multiplex PCR, yet TCRdb's version contains in-frame clones alone and is incomplete. Altogether under 170,000 clones are present, roughly 77% being singletons, with the ten largest covering roughly 4%. Specimen: PBMCs. These receptors were obtained from a human donor in good health.

The chain uses TRBV18 and TRBJ2-7; TRBD1 matches at 12 bases. With V trimmed by 6 bases and J by 6 bases, 6 bases remained unmatched. This CDR3 spans 14 amino acids. In germline, CDR1 is KGHSH, CDR2 LQKENI. The CDR3 is CASSPRDRGREQYF. Here the CDR3 DNA reads TGTGCCAGCTCGCCTCGGGACAGGGGGCGCGAGCAGTACTTC.

The CDR3 coding sequence is TGTGCCAGCAGTTTCAGGGCAAACGTCAAAGCTTTCTTT. Its translation is CASSFRANVKAFF. The genes are TRBV28 and TRBJ1-1, with a weak D call TRBD1 (5 bases). The CDR3 extends over 13 amino acids. Germline CDR1 reads MDHEN; CDR2 reads SYDVKM. The V gene lost 3 bases and the J gene lost 9 bases, with 14 bases spanning the gap.

V gene TRBV9 combines with J gene TRBJ1-1, with D maybe TRBD1 (5 bases). This CDR3 has 14 residues. The V end was cut by 0 bases, the J end by 5 bases, with 11 bases between. Germline-derived CDR1 and CDR2 are SGDLS and YYNGEE. The CDR3 nucleotides read TGTGCCAGCAGCGTAGGTTGGGGGGTAACTGAAGCTTTCTTT. As protein: CASSVGWGVTEAFF.

This clone occurred once. The V gene is TRBV7-8, the J gene TRBJ2-1, with a weak D call TRBD1 (5 bases). CDR1 SGHVS and CDR2 FQNEAQ come from the germline V gene. The CDR3 has 18 amino acids. The V end was cut by 2 bases, the J end by 0 bases, with 17 bases between. In nucleotides, the CDR3 is TGTGCCAGCAGCTTACTTCGCTTACAGGTAAGCTCCTACAATGAGCAGTTCTTC. Protein sequence: CASSLLRLQVSSYNEQFF.

V usage is TRBV7-8 and J usage is TRBJ2-7, with 8 bases fitting TRBD2. V shed 5 bases, J shed 0 bases, and the junction held 6 bases outside the gene matches. CDR3 length equals 15 residues. The germline V gene encodes CDR1 SGHVS and CDR2 FQNEAQ. The CDR3 nucleotides are TGTGCCAGCAGCCTACATAGCGGGGACTCCTACGAGCAGTACTTC. This codes for CASSLHSGDSYEQYF.

The chain joins TRBV28 to TRBJ2-1; D is unclear. Deletions cut 5 bases from V and 0 bases from J, with 8 bases between. The CDR3 contains 14 residues. Germline V lookup: CDR1 MDHEN, CDR2 SYDVKM. CDR3 sequence reads: CASSPASSYNEQFF. CDR3 nucleotides: TGTGCCAGCAGTCCCGCCAGCTCCTACAATGAGCAGTTCTTC.

The genes are TRBV5-4 and TRBJ2-3; 13 bases are a match to TRBD2. The CDR3 consists of 20 residues. J lost 0 bases, V lost 0 bases, and 10 bases had no gene match. Germline CDR1 and CDR2: SGHNT and YYREEE (reference sequence). In DNA form, the CDR3 reads TGTGCCAGCAGCTTGGAATCCCTACTAGCGGGGGGGCACAGCACAGATACGCAGTATTTT. It specifies CASSLESLLAGGHSTDTQYF. Together with reference TRBV5-4 and TRBJ2-3, the CDR3 gives the full variable domain: ETGVTQSPTHLIKTRGQQVTLRCSSQSGHNTVSWYQQALGQGPQFIFQYYREEENGRGNFPPRFSGLQFPNYSSELNVNALELDDSALYLCASSLESLLAGGHSTDTQYFGPGTRLTVL.

The chain recombines TRBV18 with TRBJ1-1; 7 positions agree with TRBD1. This CDR3 has 15 amino acids. V was clipped by 5 bases and J by 1 base; unmatched bases: 7. CDR1 and CDR2 (germline): KGHSH, LQKENI. The CDR3 DNA reads TGTGCCAGCTCAATAGGGGGCTCAGGGAACACTGAAGCTTTCTTT. This encodes CASSIGGSGNTEAFF.

The gene calls are TRBV5-1 and TRBJ2-5; 8 positions match TRBD1. The germline CDR1 and CDR2 sequences are SGHRS and YFSETQ. The CDR3 is 15 residues long. V gave up 4 bases and J gave up 1 base; unmatched junction bases: 6. Here the CDR3 DNA reads TGCGCCAGCAGCCTGGCCGGGACAGGCCAAGAGACCCAGTACTTC. Translating gives CASSLAGTGQETQYF.

The chain recombines TRBV5-4 with TRBJ2-2; D is unclear. The ends were cut back, 2 bases at V and 0 bases at J, with 8 bases in the middle. This CDR3 comprises 15 residues. The germline CDR1 and CDR2 sequences are SGHNT and YYREEE (reference sequence). This CDR3 is CASSFGHSNTGELFF. Here the CDR3 DNA reads TGTGCCAGCAGCTTTGGGCACTCGAACACCGGGGAGCTGTTTTTT.

About this clone itself: This is likely a read error, given that the CDR3 carries no conserved phenylalanine or tryptophan at its end. The gene calls are TRBV7-6 and TRBJ1-2, with D uncertain. Looked up from germline, CDR1 is SGHVS and CDR2 is FNYEAQ. Trimming stripped 1 base from V and 4 bases from J, with 7 bases between. This CDR3 is 13 amino acids long. The CDR3 region is CASSLERGYGYTL. The DNA for the CDR3 is TGTGCCAGCAGCTTAGAGCGGGGCTATGGCTACACCCTC.

V is TRBV13 and J is TRBJ1-1; D is undetermined. This CDR3 is built from 15 residues. V lost 3 bases, J lost 2 bases, and 13 bases lay in between. Germline-derived CDR1 and CDR2 are PRHDT and FYEKMQ (reference sequence). CDR3 bases: TGTGCCAGCAGCTTCTCCTTCGGGGAAAACACTGAAGCTTTCTTT. This encodes CASSFSFGENTEAFF.

CDR3 coding DNA: TGTGCCAGCAGCTTCCGGACAGGGGGCAGGCACGAGCAGTACTTC. Translation gives CASSFRTGGRHEQYF. V and J are TRBV13 and TRBJ2-7, with 11 bases lining up with TRBD1. Germline-derived CDR1 and CDR2 are PRHDT and FYEKMQ (reference sequence). The CDR3 runs to 15 residues. The ends lost 3 bases at V and 5 bases at J; junction bases unmatched: 6.

This chain uses TRBV2 with TRBJ2-3; 10 bases match TRBD2. J was trimmed by 4 bases and V by 8 bases; bases with no gene match: 9. The length of the CDR3 is 15 residues. Germline loops: CDR1 SNHLY, CDR2 FYNNEI. CDR3 loop: CASGRPSGGADTQYF. Here the CDR3 DNA reads TGTGCCAGCGGTAGGCCTAGCGGGGGTGCAGATACGCAGTATTTT.

A few counts support this clone. The chain joins TRBV9 to TRBJ2-3, with 8 bases fitting TRBD2. The CDR3 is made up of 14 amino acids. CDR1 and CDR2 from the germline V gene are SGDLS and YYNGEE. Trimming removed 0 bases from V and 4 bases from J; junction bases left unmatched: 1. The CDR3 loop is CASSVAGGPDTQYF. The CDR3 DNA reads as TGTGCCAGCAGCGTAGCGGGAGGGCCAGATACGCAGTATTTT. The complete variable domain, with remaining parts taken from reference TRBV9 and TRBJ2-3, reads DSGVTQTPKHLITATGQRVTLRCSPRSGDLSVYWYQQSLDQGLQFLIQYYNGEERAKGNILERFSAQQFPDLHSELNLSSLELGDSALYFCASSVAGGPDTQYFGPGTRLTVL.

This chain uses TRBV27 with TRBJ2-2, with a tentative D call TRBD1 (5 bases). The CDR3 is 13 amino acids. V was clipped by 5 bases and J by 7 bases, with 11 bases between them. Germline V gives CDR1 MNHEY, CDR2 SMNVEV (reference sequence). CDR3 loop: CASSPGHYGELFF. CDR3 coding DNA: TGTGCCAGCAGTCCCGGACACTACGGGGAGCTGTTTTTT.

This clone is a singleton in its sample. The rearrangement joins TRBV5-4 to TRBJ2-2; D gene uncertain. This CDR3 is 14 amino acids long. Trimming left V 4 bases short and J 2 bases short, with 9 bases between. From germline, CDR1 is SGHNT and CDR2 YYREEE (reference sequence). CDR3 in DNA: TGTGCCAGCAGCCCCCCCTTTAACACCGGGGAGCTGTTTTTT. It codes for CASSPPFNTGELFF. The whole variable domain, filled in from reference TRBV5-4 and TRBJ2-2, reads ETGVTQSPTHLIKTRGQQVTLRCSSQSGHNTVSWYQQALGQGPQFIFQYYREEENGRGNFPPRFSGLQFPNYSSELNVNALELDDSALYLCASSPPFNTGELFFGEGSRLTVL.

The count of this clone is one. The rearrangement uses TRBV5-4 and TRBJ2-2, with a weak D call TRBD1 (5 bases). Germline assignment: CDR1 SGHNT and CDR2 YYREEE (reference sequence). V shed 1 base and J shed 6 bases, with 10 bases lying between them. This CDR3 comprises 14 residues. The CDR3 loop is CASSLRGRPGELFF. CDR3 nucleotides: TGTGCCAGCAGCTTGAGGGGTCGGCCCGGGGAGCTGTTTTTT.

This clone has a handful of counts. V is TRBV7-6 and J is TRBJ1-2, with D hard to call. The germline V and J ends were trimmed by 0 bases and 7 bases, with 12 bases remaining between them. CDR3 length equals 14 residues. Germline-derived CDR1 and CDR2 are SGHVS and FNYEAQ. CDR3 residues: CASSLAESHGGYTF. DNA for the CDR3: TGTGCCAGCAGCTTAGCGGAGTCCCATGGTGGCTACACCTTC.

V and J are TRBV6-1 and TRBJ1-5; perhaps TRBD1 as D (6 bases). This CDR3 is built from 15 residues. V was trimmed by 3 bases and J by 2 bases, leaving 11 bases between them. The germline V gene encodes CDR1 MNHNS and CDR2 SASEGT. The CDR3 is CASSDRSGGNQPQHF. In DNA, the CDR3 is TGTGCCAGCAGTGATAGGTCAGGGGGCAATCAGCCCCAGCATTTT.

This clone was observed a single time. The gene calls are TRBV6-5 and TRBJ2-2; 7 bases align to TRBD2. CDR3 length equals 11 residues. Trimming cost V 6 bases and J 12 bases; bases outside gene matches: 4. Germline CDR1 and CDR2: MNHEY and SVGAGI. The CDR3 protein is CASSRGGQLFF. For the CDR3, the DNA is TGTGCCAGCAGCCGCGGGGGACAGCTGTTTTTT.

The V call is TRBV2, the J call TRBJ2-5; a weak D match, TRBD2 (5 bases). CDR1 SNHLY and CDR2 FYNNEI come from the germline V gene. The CDR3 length is 14 residues. The V end lost 4 bases, the J end lost 1 base, and 10 bases lay between the germline ends. The DNA of the CDR3 is TGTGCCAGCAGTGGGCTCGGGATCCAAGAGACCCAGTACTTC. Amino acid sequence: CASSGLGIQETQYF. Using reference TRBV2 and TRBJ2-5 for the parts outside the CDR3, the full variable domain is EPEVTQTPSHQVTQMGQEVILRCVPISNHLYFYWYRQILGQKVEFLVSFYNNEISEKSEIFDDQFSVERPDGSNFTLKIRSTKLEDSAMYFCASSGLGIQETQYFGPGTRLLVL.

The chain joins TRBV30 to TRBJ2-5; tentatively, D is TRBD2 (6 bases). Trimming shortened V by 3 bases and J by 4 bases, and 12 bases separated the two germline ends. The germline V gene has CDR1 GTSNPN and CDR2 SVGIG (reference sequence). This CDR3 contains 13 residues. The CDR3 protein is CAWRLRGSETQYF. For the CDR3, the DNA is TGTGCCTGGAGACTTCGGGGGTCAGAGACCCAGTACTTC.

J is TRBJ1-4 and V is TRBV25-1; 9 nucleotides align to TRBD1. Unmatched junction bases numbered 8, after V lost 1 base and J lost 5 bases. The germline gives CDR1 MGHDK, CDR2 SYGVNS. There are 17 residues in the CDR3. CDR3 sequence reads: CASSELFGTGHNEKLFF. In DNA, the CDR3 is TGTGCCAGCAGTGAATTGTTTGGGACAGGGCACAATGAAAAACTGTTTTTT.

Only a few counts were recorded for this clone. This chain joins TRBV28 and TRBJ1-3; unclear D gene. CDR3 length: 16 amino acids. V was clipped by 3 bases and J by 2 bases, with 14 bases between them. CDR1 is MDHEN, CDR2 SYDVKM, per germline. The CDR3 sequence: CASSLSGLSAGNTIYF. CDR3 DNA sequence: TGTGCCAGCAGTTTGAGTGGGCTCTCCGCTGGAAACACCATATATTTT.

The V gene is TRBV5-8, the J gene TRBJ2-1, with 9 bases aligning to TRBD1. CDR3 size: 15 residues. The junction had 8 bases not matched to a gene; V was cut back by 2 bases and J by 8 bases. Per germline, CDR1 SGHTS and CDR2 YDEGEE. The CDR3 sequence is CASSFNRGLRYEQFF. The CDR3 nucleotides are TGTGCCAGCAGCTTCAACAGGGGGCTAAGGTATGAGCAGTTCTTC.

This chain joins TRBV15 and TRBJ2-7, with 7 bases matching TRBD1. The V gene end was trimmed by 4 bases and the J gene end by 1 base; junction bases not matched to a gene: 4. The CDR3 is 14 amino acids. Germline CDR1 LNHNV, CDR2 YYDKDF (reference sequence). As DNA, the CDR3 is TGTGCCACCAGCACAAGACAGGGATCCTACGAGCAGTACTTC. Its protein is CATSTRQGSYEQYF. Variable domain in full (rest from reference TRBV15 and TRBJ2-7): DAMVIQNPRYQVTQFGKPVTLSCSQTLNHNVMYWYQQKSSQAPKLLFHYYDKDFNNEADTPDNFQSRRPNTSFCFLDIRSPGLGDTAMYLCATSTRQGSYEQYFGPGTRLTVT.

This clone was counted only a few times. In DNA form, the CDR3 reads TGTGCCAGCAGTTACGCGGGCCGTGAAGCTTTCTTT. Translated, it gives CASSYAGREAFF. This rearrangement joins TRBV6-5 to TRBJ1-1, with D uncertain. Trimming stripped 2 bases from V and 7 bases from J, with 8 bases between. The CDR3 runs to 12 residues. Germline-derived CDR1 and CDR2 are MNHEY and SVGAGI.

The chain carries TRBV5-6 and TRBJ1-3, with TRBD1 identical over 7 bases. CDR3 length: 15 residues. Germline lookup yields CDR1 SGHDT and CDR2 YYEEEE. Trimming cost V 4 bases and J 3 bases; bases outside gene matches: 7. The DNA of the CDR3 is TGTGCCAGCAGCCCCCCCAACAGGGGTGGAAACACCATATATTTT. This codes for CASSPPNRGGNTIYF.

This sequence joins TRBV10-3 and TRBJ1-3; weak D call: TRBD1 (5 bases). Germline CDR1 reads ENHRY; CDR2 reads SYGVKD. V was trimmed by 0 bases and J by 4 bases, leaving 16 bases between them. This CDR3 has 17 residues. The CDR3 here is CAISESPDQQGGNTIYF. The CDR3 DNA reads TGTGCCATCAGTGAGTCGCCGGACCAGCAGGGAGGAAACACCATATATTTT.

The CDR3 spells CAISEGGLLTGELFF. CDR3 DNA: TGTGCCATCAGTGAGGGAGGCCTTCTCACCGGGGAGCTGTTTTTT. The chain couples TRBV10-3 to TRBJ2-2, with D maybe TRBD2 (5 bases). The ends were cut back, 2 bases at V and 4 bases at J, with 11 bases in the middle. This CDR3 contains 15 residues. Per the germline V gene, CDR1 is ENHRY and CDR2 is SYGVKD.

This chain connects TRBV2 to TRBJ2-1, with 8 positions matching TRBD2. This CDR3 has 14 amino acids. Germline lookup yields CDR1 SNHLY and CDR2 FYNNEI. Unmatched junction bases numbered 8, after V lost 5 bases and J lost 8 bases. In DNA form, the CDR3 reads TGTGCCAGCAGTCGACTAGCGCGAGGCGATGAGCAGTTCTTC. It specifies CASSRLARGDEQFF.